This T cell receptor beta chain comes out of a study of a mutant IDH1 vaccine in newly diagnosed glioma. About the research overall: The start of vaccination came 4-6 weeks after radiotherapy alone, or with temozolomide cycles. V12 took place at week 35, and V13 at week 47. Study-wide results and caveats: Pseudoprogression looked unconnected to shifts in top peripheral T cell clonotypes.

TCRdb's copy holds only in-frame clones and misses some; the assay was immunoSEQ multiplex PCR. This table holds tens of thousands of clones, more than 70% found once. Concerning this clone: Antigen: not known.

As for time point: week 35, safety follow-up. In the vaccine, a single dose held 300 ug of the mutant IDH1 20-mer peptide, along with topical imiquimod. The study enrolled donors with new WHO grade 3 or 4 IDH1-mutant, ATRX-lost astrocytomas. Germline CDR1 and CDR2: MNHEY and SVGAGI. Germline trimming cut 2 bases from V and 1 base from J; bases unmatched to any gene: 4. The CDR3 loop spans 15 amino acids. The source is a man aged 18-30 years with glioma. Sequencing used PBMCs, obtained from a glioma patient whose treatment included an IDH1 peptide vaccine. The rearrangement uses TRBV6-5 and TRBJ1-1, with 7 bases lining up with TRBD1. The CDR3 here is CASSYGYRGNTEAFF. The CDR3 DNA reads TGTGCCAGCAGTTACGGCTACAGGGGGAACACTGAAGCTTTCTTT.